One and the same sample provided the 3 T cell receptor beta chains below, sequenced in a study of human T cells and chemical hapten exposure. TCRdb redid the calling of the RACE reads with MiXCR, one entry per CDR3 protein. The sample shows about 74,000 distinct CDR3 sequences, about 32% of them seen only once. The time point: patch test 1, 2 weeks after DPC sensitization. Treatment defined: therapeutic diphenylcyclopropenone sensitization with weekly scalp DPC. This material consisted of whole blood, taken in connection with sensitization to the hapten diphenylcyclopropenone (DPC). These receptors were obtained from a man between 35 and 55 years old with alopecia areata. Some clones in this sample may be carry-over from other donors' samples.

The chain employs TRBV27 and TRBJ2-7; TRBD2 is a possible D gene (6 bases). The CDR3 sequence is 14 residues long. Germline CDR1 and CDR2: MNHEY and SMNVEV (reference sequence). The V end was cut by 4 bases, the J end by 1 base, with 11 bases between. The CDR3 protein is CASSWTGESYEQYF. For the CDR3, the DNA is TGTGCCAGCAGTTGGACGGGAGAGTCCTACGAGCAGTACTTC.

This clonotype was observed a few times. The CDR3 region has the DNA TGTGCCAGCAGCTCCAGGGGTTCTGGGGCCAACGTCCTGACTTTC. It specifies CASSSRGSGANVLTF. V usage is TRBV7-9 and J usage is TRBJ2-6; D may be TRBD1 (6 bases). Germline V lookup: CDR1 SEHNR, CDR2 FQNEAQ (reference sequence). The V and J ends lost 4 bases and 1 base respectively, with 8 bases between them. The CDR3 runs 15 residues.

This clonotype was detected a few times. The CDR3 loop is CASSLNHWQNTGELFF. The DNA for the CDR3 is TGTGCCAGCAGTTTAAACCACTGGCAGAACACCGGGGAGCTGTTTTTT. The chain links TRBV28 to TRBJ2-2, with D hard to call. Per the germline V gene, CDR1 is MDHEN and CDR2 is SYDVKM. This CDR3 spans 16 amino acids. V was shortened by 2 bases and J by 1 base, with 11 bases between the two germline ends. Variable domain in full (rest from reference TRBV28 and TRBJ2-2): DVKVTQSSRYLVKRTGEKVFLECVQDMDHENMFWYRQDPGLGLRLIYFSYDVKMKEKGDIPEGYSVSREKKERFSLILESASTNQTSMYLCASSLNHWQNTGELFFGEGSRLTVL.